A single sample is the source of the 16 T cell receptor beta chains below, sequenced in a study of regulatory T cells in long-lasting Graves disease. The time point was: persistent/refractory GD, antithyroid drugs over 5 years with positive TRAb. From RNA extracted from PBMCs, the TCR library was made. Assembly of TCR beta libraries relied on iRepertoire HTBI primers together with Arm-PCR of CDR3 regions. TCRdb reprocessed the multiplex PCR reads via MiXCR and lists one record per CDR3 protein. In the table there are approximately 470,000 distinct CDR3 sequences, around 21% of which are singletons. Sample: peripheral blood mononuclear cells (PBMCs), taken when the disease was refractory, from a patient treated with antithyroid drugs. Receptor source: a female donor with Graves disease.

This clonotype has at least ten counts. The chain recombines TRBV7-8 with TRBJ2-7; 7 bases line up with TRBD1. The CDR3 has 16 amino acids. CDR1 SGHVS and CDR2 FQNEAQ come from the germline V gene. The J segment lost 2 bases and the V segment lost 0 bases, leaving 7 bases of the junction unmatched. The CDR3 nucleotides read TGTGCCAGCAGCTTAGCCGGGACAGTTTTTCCCTACGAGCAGTACTTC. It specifies CASSLAGTVFPYEQYF. Using reference TRBV7-8 and TRBJ2-7 for the parts outside the CDR3, the full variable domain is GAGVSQSPRYKVAKRGQDVALRCDPISGHVSLFWYQQALGQGPEFLTYFQNEAQLDKSGLPSDRFFAERPEGSVSTLKIQRTQQEDSAVYLCASSLAGTVFPYEQYFGPGTRLTVT.

V and J are TRBV13 and TRBJ2-7; TRBD1 agrees at 10 bases. Trimming at V came to 6 bases and at J to 9 bases, leaving 14 bases not matched to a gene. The germline V gene encodes CDR1 PRHDT and CDR2 FYEKMQ (reference sequence). This CDR3 has 15 residues. DNA of the CDR3: TGTGCCAGCAGGGAAACCGGGACAGGGGATCGCGGGCAGTACTTC. Amino acids: CASRETGTGDRGQYF.

The chain has TRBV24-1 and TRBJ1-5, with D unclear. The CDR3 contains 14 residues. V lost 2 bases to trimming and J lost 3 bases, with 7 bases between them. Germline assignment: CDR1 KGHDR and CDR2 SFDVKD. In nucleotides, the CDR3 is TGTGCCACCAGTGATTCAACTTTCAATCAGCCCCAGCATTTT. Residues: CATSDSTFNQPQHF.

The V gene is TRBV5-1, the J gene TRBJ2-7, with D possibly being TRBD2 (5 bases). This CDR3 is built from 15 residues. Germline V gene lookup returns CDR1 SGHRS and CDR2 YFSETQ. Trimming removed 4 bases from V and 5 bases from J, with 19 bases in between. DNA for the CDR3: TGCGCCAGCAGCGGGAGCGCTGTTTTTTTAAACGAGCAGTACTTC. Translation: CASSGSAVFLNEQYF.

This clonotype was recorded once. The chain is built from TRBV7-6 and TRBJ2-5; D is possibly TRBD2 (6 bases). V dropped 1 base and J dropped 1 base, with 10 bases sitting between them. CDR1 and CDR2 (germline): SGHVS, FNYEAQ. The CDR3 length is 15 residues. CDR3 bases: TGTGCCAGCAGCTTAGAGGGTAGCGGCCAAGAGACCCAGTACTTC. Translated, it gives CASSLEGSGQETQYF.

Many counts were recorded for this clonotype. The gene calls are TRBV7-8 and TRBJ2-5, with 7 bases that match TRBD2. V shed 2 bases and J 4 bases; nucleotides not matched to a gene: 7. This CDR3 region has 15 residues. Germline loops: CDR1 SGHVS, CDR2 FQNEAQ. Here the CDR3 reads CASSLRGSRGETQYF. DNA of the CDR3: TGTGCCAGCAGCTTACGCGGGAGTCGGGGAGAGACCCAGTACTTC.

This clonotype was seen a handful of times. The genes are TRBV7-3 and TRBJ2-5; D gene ambiguous. In germline, CDR1 is SGHTA, CDR2 FQGTGA. Trimming cost V 5 bases and J 1 base, with 8 bases left between them. This CDR3 spans 13 amino acids. This CDR3 is CASSVHGQETQYF. The CDR3 DNA is TGTGCCAGCAGCGTACATGGCCAAGAGACCCAGTACTTC. The full variable domain, rest sourced from reference TRBV7-3 and TRBJ2-5, is GAGVSQTPSNKVTEKGKYVELRCDPISGHTALYWYRQSLGQGPEFLIYFQGTGAADDSGLPNDRFFAVRPEGSVSTLKIQRTERGDSAVYLCASSVHGQETQYFGPGTRLLVL.

Remarks on this clonotype: A much more abundant neighbour one base away suggests this may be a read error. The chain recombines TRBV14 with TRBJ2-5; D is perhaps TRBD2 (6 bases). CDR3 length equals 14 residues. Germline V gene data show CDR1 as SGHDN and CDR2 as FVKESK. The CDR3 reads CANSQDGAGETQYF. CDR3 nucleotide sequence: TGTGCCAACAGCCAAGACGGAGCGGGAGAGACCCAGTACTTC.

The chain carries TRBV5-6 and TRBJ2-4, with TRBD2 matching over 7 bases. The J segment lost 3 bases and the V segment lost 4 bases, leaving 22 bases of the junction unmatched. Germline assignment: CDR1 SGHDT and CDR2 YYEEEE. CDR3 length: 20 amino acids. Here the CDR3 DNA reads TGTGCCAGCAGCCAGACGGGGATTTATGGGAGGGGCTTGTTCAAAAACATTCAGTACTTC. Its translation is CASSQTGIYGRGLFKNIQYF. Filled out from reference TRBV5-6 and TRBJ2-4, the complete variable domain reads DAGVTQSPTHLIKTRGQQVTLRCSPKSGHDTVSWYQQALGQGPQFIFQYYEEEERQRGNFPDRFSGHQFPNYSSELNVNALLLGDSALYLCASSQTGIYGRGLFKNIQYFGAGTRLSVL.

This clonotype was recorded at least ten times. The chain couples TRBV7-3 to TRBJ2-7, with 7 bases matching TRBD2. From germline, CDR1 is SGHTA and CDR2 FQGTGA. The CDR3 contains 15 residues. Unmatched junction bases numbered 11, after V lost 6 bases and J lost 3 bases. The CDR3 loop reads CASSPSPAGLYEQYF. In nucleotides, the CDR3 is TGTGCCAGCAGTCCTAGCCCAGCGGGGCTCTACGAGCAGTACTTC. The full variable domain, its missing parts supplied by reference TRBV7-3 and TRBJ2-7, is GAGVSQTPSNKVTEKGKYVELRCDPISGHTALYWYRQSLGQGPEFLIYFQGTGAADDSGLPNDRFFAVRPEGSVSTLKIQRTERGDSAVYLCASSPSPAGLYEQYFGPGTRLTVT.

The rearrangement uses TRBV27 and TRBJ2-1; no definite D call. The CDR3 is 14 amino acids. V was clipped by 8 bases and J by 3 bases, with 14 bases between them. Germline CDR1 MNHEY, CDR2 SMNVEV (reference sequence). The CDR3 DNA follows: TGTGCCAGCTGGTCTAGAGAAAACTACAATGAGCAGTTCTTC. Its protein product is CASWSRENYNEQFF.

The rearrangement uses TRBV6-1 and TRBJ1-5; D is uncertain. Germline CDR1 MNHNS, CDR2 SASEGT. V was clipped by 2 bases and J by 0 bases, with 8 bases between them. The CDR3 is 15 amino acids. CDR3 residues: CASSESGYSNQPQHF. CDR3 DNA: TGTGCCAGCAGTGAATCCGGGTATAGCAATCAGCCCCAGCATTTT.

This clonotype was recorded a few times. The chain links TRBV5-1 to TRBJ2-2; D is possibly TRBD2 (5 bases). Germline-derived CDR1 and CDR2 are SGHRS and YFSETQ. Deletions cut 0 bases from V and 2 bases from J, with 8 bases between. The CDR3 spans 15 residues. The DNA of the CDR3 is TGCGCCAGCAGCTTGGGACTACGAAACACCGGGGAGCTGTTTTTT. It codes for CASSLGLRNTGELFF.

This clonotype was detected many times. This sequence joins TRBV27 and TRBJ2-7; D possibly corresponds to TRBD2 (5 bases). The V gene's germline CDR1 is MNHEY and CDR2 SMNVEV (reference sequence). Trimming pared 2 bases from V and 3 bases from J, leaving 11 bases between. The CDR3 has 14 residues. In DNA form, the CDR3 reads TGTGCCAGCAGTTTAGTCCTAGCAGGCTACGAGCAGTACTTC. Its protein is CASSLVLAGYEQYF.

This clonotype occurred a few times. The chain recombines TRBV6-1 with TRBJ2-2, with TRBD1 matching over 10 bases. The CDR3 covers 15 residues. CDR1 MNHNS and CDR2 SASEGT come from the germline V gene. The V gene end was trimmed by 7 bases and the J gene end by 6 bases; junction bases not matched to a gene: 8. CDR3 protein: CASNPGQGFPGELFF. CDR3 DNA sequence: TGTGCCAGCAACCCGGGACAGGGGTTTCCCGGGGAGCTGTTTTTT.

The rearrangement links TRBV6-1 to TRBJ2-7, with D unclear. With 5 bases removed from V and 7 bases from J, the gap between germline ends came to 12 bases. Germline loops: CDR1 MNHNS, CDR2 SASEGT. This CDR3 comprises 12 residues. CDR3 in DNA: TGTGCCAGCAGTCCCCGACTGCGGGAGCAGTACTTC. It specifies CASSPRLREQYF.